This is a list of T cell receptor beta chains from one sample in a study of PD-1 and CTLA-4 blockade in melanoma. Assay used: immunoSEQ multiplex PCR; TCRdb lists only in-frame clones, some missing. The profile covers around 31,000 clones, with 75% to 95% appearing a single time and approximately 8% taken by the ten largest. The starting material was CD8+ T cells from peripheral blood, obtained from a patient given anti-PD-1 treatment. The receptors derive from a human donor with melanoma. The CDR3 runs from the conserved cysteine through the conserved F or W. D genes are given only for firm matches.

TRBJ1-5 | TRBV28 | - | CASQRRGNQPQHF
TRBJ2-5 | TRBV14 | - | CASSPPGETQYF
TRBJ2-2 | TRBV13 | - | CASSLDRGLTGELFF
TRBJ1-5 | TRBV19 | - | CASSMGFNQPQHF
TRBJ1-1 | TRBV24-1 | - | CATSETGGTEAFF
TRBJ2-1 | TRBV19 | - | CASSIYIDRTYNEQFF
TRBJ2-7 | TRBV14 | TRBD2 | CASSRTTSGKDEQYF
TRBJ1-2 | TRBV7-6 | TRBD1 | CASSPGTEPRSDGYTF
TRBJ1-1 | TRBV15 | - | CATSPRAPGTEAFF
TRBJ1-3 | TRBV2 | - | CASRGLGNTIYF
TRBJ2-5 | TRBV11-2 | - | CASSLVEGLETQYF
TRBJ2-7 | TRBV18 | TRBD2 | CASSRPTSGHEQYF
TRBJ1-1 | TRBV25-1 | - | CASSDGVMNTEAFF
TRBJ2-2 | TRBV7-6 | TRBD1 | CASSSGQGSAGELFF
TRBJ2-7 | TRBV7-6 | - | CASSLDSSYFYEQYF
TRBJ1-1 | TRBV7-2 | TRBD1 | CASSYGRGLSVTEAFF
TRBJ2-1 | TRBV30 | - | CAWTLGPELTYNEQFF
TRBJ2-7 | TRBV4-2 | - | CASSQDRVIYEQYF
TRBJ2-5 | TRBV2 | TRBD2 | CASSEGYSGGDQETQYF
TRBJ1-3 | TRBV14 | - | CASSQGLGKTTSGNTIYF
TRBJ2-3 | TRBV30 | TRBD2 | CAWSVLARGTDTQYF
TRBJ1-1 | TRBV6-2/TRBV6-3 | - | CASSYGLAGRKNTEAFF
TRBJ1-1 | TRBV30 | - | CAWTDPSLEAFF
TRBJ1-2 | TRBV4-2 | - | CASSQESPTYGYTF
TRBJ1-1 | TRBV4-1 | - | CASSQDWATEAFF
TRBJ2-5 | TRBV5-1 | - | CASSLGGDGRLRTQYF
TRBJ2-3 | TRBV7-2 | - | CASSLVGGFTDTQYF
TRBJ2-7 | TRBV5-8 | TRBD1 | CASSTGQGRYEQYF
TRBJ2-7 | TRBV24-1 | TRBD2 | CATSDSTSGSHEQYF
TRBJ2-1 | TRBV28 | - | CASSLPGWEQFF
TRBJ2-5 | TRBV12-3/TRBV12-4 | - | CASSLIETQYF
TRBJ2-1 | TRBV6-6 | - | CASSYGDYNEQFF
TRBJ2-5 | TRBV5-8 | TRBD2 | CASSLRGGGETQYF
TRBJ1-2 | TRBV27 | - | CASSLSGASYGYTF
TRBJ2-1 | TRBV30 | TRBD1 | CALDRGHFNEQFF
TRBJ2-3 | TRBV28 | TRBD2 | CASGRVTDTQYF
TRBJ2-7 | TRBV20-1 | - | CSASGGDVEQYF
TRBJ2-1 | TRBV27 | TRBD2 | CASSSPGTSGGNEQFF
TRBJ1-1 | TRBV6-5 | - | CASSPDSRKAFF
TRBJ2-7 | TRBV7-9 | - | CASSDARVDEQYF
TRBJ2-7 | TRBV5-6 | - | CASSGYEQYF
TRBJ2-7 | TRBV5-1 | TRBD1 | CASSLAGQGYEQYF
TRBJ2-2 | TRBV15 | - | CATSSRLAGELFF
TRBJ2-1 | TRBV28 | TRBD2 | CASSSGRDYNEQFF
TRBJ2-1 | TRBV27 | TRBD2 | CASSWGTSYEQFF
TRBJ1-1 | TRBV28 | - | CASSPQGTEAFF
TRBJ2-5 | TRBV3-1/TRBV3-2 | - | CASSPTGLGVGWETQYF
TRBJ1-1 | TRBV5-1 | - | CASSFGQVNTEAFF
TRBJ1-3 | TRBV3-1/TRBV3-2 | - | CASSQEKNTIYF
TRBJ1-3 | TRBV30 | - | CAWSVSGRNTIYF
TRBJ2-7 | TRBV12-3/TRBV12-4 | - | CASSLTQPYEQYF
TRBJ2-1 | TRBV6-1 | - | CASTPSSYNEQFF